This TCR beta chain was observed in a study of T cell responses to AZD1222 COVID-19 vaccine. Assay used: immunoSEQ multiplex PCR; TCRdb lists only in-frame clones, some missing. The sample has 130,000 or so clones, around 83% seen once. Broader study findings: Researchers took repertoire samples only after the peak T cell response had come.

Worth noting for this clone: The antigen is unknown.

The CDR3 runs 14 residues. Trimming removed 0 bases at V and 3 bases at J, with 9 bases between. The V gene's germline CDR1 is SGHRS and CDR2 YFSETQ. The clonotype comes from an adult who received the AZD1222 COVID-19 vaccine. V is TRBV5-1 and J is TRBJ1-1; D unclear. The sample was peripheral blood, taken 28 days after the second AZD1222 dose. Here the CDR3 reads CASSLERRDTEAFF. Written as DNA, the CDR3 is TGCGCCAGCAGCTTGGAGAGGCGGGACACTGAAGCTTTCTTT.